The 30 T cell receptor beta chains given below trace back to one sample, sequenced in a study of T cell clonality in common variable immunodeficiency. Profiled with immunoSEQ multiplex PCR; TCRdb holds only in-frame clones, not every one. This table holds about 35,000 clones with no singletons; the top ten claim roughly a tenth. Sequencing input: peripheral blood mononuclear cells. The receptors were gathered from a person between 18 and 75 years old in good health.

This clone has at least ten counts. The read gets to within 3 residues of the CDR3 end, and the germline J gene fills in the rest. The gene calls are TRBV5-1 and TRBJ1-5; perhaps TRBD1 as D (6 bases). Germline CDR1 reads SGHRS; CDR2 reads YFSETQ. V shed 6 bases and J shed 3 bases, with 13 bases lying between them. This CDR3 is 14 amino acids long. CDR3 sequence reads: CASKPPGDNQPQHF. Partial CDR3 DNA: TGCGCCAGCAAACCCCCAGGGGACAATCAGCCC.

At least ten counts were recorded for this clone. The read ends 3 residues early relative to the CDR3; the germline J gene fills the gap. The gene calls are TRBV19 and TRBJ2-7; no reliable D call. The CDR3 spans 15 residues. Trimming took off 5 bases at V and 0 bases at J, with 14 bases between the two ends. Germline assignment: CDR1 LNHDA and CDR2 SQIVND (reference sequence). CDR3 amino acids: CASSLDKTGSYEQYF. The DNA read from the CDR3 is TGTGCCAGTAGTCTTGATAAGACTGGCTCCTACGAG.

This clone has a count of ten or more. The CDR3 spells CASSIKGGGGSYEQYF. CDR3 DNA (partial): TGTGCCAGTAGTATCAAAGGAGGGGGAGGCTCCTACGAG. The chain carries TRBV19 and TRBJ2-7, with D perhaps assigned TRBD1 or TRBD2 (6 bases each). Read coverage stops 3 residues before the CDR3 terminus; the germline J gene supplies the remainder. This CDR3 spans 16 amino acids. Germline loops: CDR1 LNHDA, CDR2 SQIVND (reference sequence). Trimming removed 3 bases from V and 0 bases from J, with 15 bases in between.

About this clone: The read terminates 3 residues ahead of where the CDR3 ends, so the germline J gene completes it. The chain is built from TRBV19 and TRBJ1-2; tentative D call: TRBD1 (6 bases). In germline, CDR1 is LNHDA, CDR2 SQIVND (reference sequence). The CDR3 totals 16 residues. The part of the CDR3 DNA that was read is TGTGCCAGTAGTATCAAAGGAGGGGGAGGCTCCTACGAC. Encoded protein: CASSIKGGGGSYD. The full CDR3 reads CASSIKGGGGSYDYTF.

This clone has ten or more counts. The sequence runs out 3 residues before the end of the CDR3; the remainder is reconstructed from the germline J gene. The chain recombines TRBV9 with TRBJ2-3, with 7 bases that match TRBD1. Germline CDR1 and CDR2: SGDLS and YYNGEE. The CDR3 runs 15 residues. V shed 0 bases, J shed 3 bases, and the junction held 4 bases outside the gene matches. The covered CDR3 bases are TGTGCCAGCAGCGTAGAAGGGGGCAAGACAGATACG. Residues: CASSVEGGKTDT. The whole CDR3 protein reads CASSVEGGKTDTQYF.

About this clone: Coverage ceases 3 residues before the CDR3 finishes, and the germline J gene fills in the end. This rearrangement joins TRBV20-1 to TRBJ2-5; TRBD2 agrees at 13 bases. Trimming took 1 base from V and 1 from J; bases not matched to a gene: 15. The CDR3 sequence is 20 residues long. The V gene's germline CDR1 is DFQATT and CDR2 SNEGSKA (reference sequence). The DNA read from the CDR3 is TGCAGTGCTAGAGGCCGAGGTACTAGCGGGAGGGCCCTCGGCCAAGAGACC. It codes for CSARGRGTSGRALGQET. The full CDR3 protein reads CSARGRGTSGRALGQETQYF.

There are many counts of this clone. The CDR3 goes on 3 residues after the read ends, and that part is filled in from the germline J gene. The chain combines TRBV20-1 with TRBJ2-7; TRBD2 aligns across 8 bases. The CDR3 has 14 residues. Trimming at V came to 8 bases and at J to 3 bases, leaving 12 bases not matched to a gene. Germline CDR1 is DFQATT and CDR2 is SNEGSKA (reference sequence). This CDR3 reads CSKIRSGTRYEQYF. The part of the CDR3 DNA that was read is TGCAGTAAGATCCGTAGCGGGACTCGCTACGAG.

This clone occurred many times. Read sequence stops 3 residues before the CDR3 end, and the germline J gene provides the missing end. The chain uses TRBV2 and TRBJ2-7; no firm D call. V lost 6 bases and J 5 bases, leaving 8 bases between the germline ends. CDR1 and CDR2 (germline): SNHLY, FYNNEI. The CDR3 length is 11 residues. The CDR3 here is CASRSEDEQYF. CDR3 DNA, as far as it was read: TGTGCCAGCAGGTCCGAGGACGAG.

In its sample, this clone was seen many times. The read gets to within 3 residues of the CDR3 end, and the germline J gene fills in the rest. This chain connects TRBV18 to TRBJ2-1; 10 bases fit TRBD2. CDR1 KGHSH and CDR2 LQKENI come from the germline V gene. CDR3 size: 17 residues. V trimming: 4 bases; J trimming: 5 bases; junction bases outside the gene matches: 11. The CDR3 is CASSLGTSVTLNNEQFF. The CDR3 bases that were read are TGTGCCAGCTCACTTGGGACTAGCGTTACCCTTAACAATGAG.

This clone has ten or more counts. The read ends 3 residues shy of where the CDR3 ends; the end is completed using the germline J gene. This chain uses TRBV18 with TRBJ1-1; 7 bases align to TRBD1. CDR1 KGHSH and CDR2 LQKENI come from the germline V gene. Trimming cost V 3 bases and J 1 base; bases outside gene matches: 8. The CDR3 is 16 amino acids. This CDR3 reads CASSPLTGTANTEAFF. CDR3 DNA, as far as it was read: TGTGCCAGCTCACCCCTCACCGGGACAGCGAACACTGAA.

This clone showed up many times. The CDR3 extends 3 residues past the end of the read, so its final part is completed from the germline J gene. This chain connects TRBV10-3 to TRBJ1-2; 9 bases are shared with TRBD1. V lost 4 bases to trimming and J lost 7 bases; unmatched junction nucleotides: 7. This CDR3 is 14 amino acids long. Germline loops: CDR1 ENHRY, CDR2 SYGVKD. The CDR3 DNA, read in part, is TGTGCCATCAGTGGAGGACAGGGGTTGGTTGGC. It is translated as CAISGGQGLVG. The full CDR3 protein is CAISGGQGLVGYTF.

This clone was observed a handful of times. The DNA ends 3 residues before the CDR3 does, and the rest of the CDR3 is filled in from the germline J gene. The chain uses TRBV7-2 and TRBJ2-3; the match to TRBD1 covers 8 bases. Germline CDR1 and CDR2: SGHTA and FQGNSA. The CDR3 has 15 amino acids. CDR3 bases read: TGTGCCAGCAGCTTAGGGACAGGGTTAGTGGAGACG. It yields the protein CASSLGTGLVET. The full CDR3 protein is CASSLGTGLVETQYF.

This clone has a count of ten or more. The read ends 3 residues early relative to the CDR3; the germline J gene fills the gap. J is TRBJ2-1 and V is TRBV2; 10 nucleotides agree with TRBD2. The germline V gene encodes CDR1 SNHLY and CDR2 FYNNEI. Trimming took 6 bases from V and 8 from J; bases not matched to a gene: 10. This CDR3 comprises 15 residues. CDR3 loop: CASSGSGRSRDEQFF. CDR3 DNA (partial): TGTGCCAGCAGCGGTAGCGGGAGGTCAAGAGATGAG.

This clone was picked up many times. The read terminates 3 residues before the CDR3 end, so the remaining end is supplied by the germline J gene. V is TRBV10-1 and J is TRBJ2-7; 9 nucleotides align to TRBD1. CDR1 is WNHNN, CDR2 SYGVQD, per germline (reference sequence). The CDR3 has 14 residues. The trim removed 6 bases at V and 5 bases at J, leaving 8 bases unmatched. Partial CDR3 DNA: TGCGCCAGCAGCCGGGACAGGGAGTTAGACGAG. This translates into CASSRDRELDE. The entire CDR3 protein is CASSRDRELDEQYF.

This clone occurred many times. The sequenced fragment ends 3 residues before the CDR3 boundary, so the rest is inferred from the germline J gene. The chain employs TRBV19 and TRBJ1-5; maybe TRBD1 (6 bases). CDR1 is LNHDA, CDR2 SQIVND, per germline (reference sequence). The V and J ends lost 7 bases and 3 bases respectively, with 13 bases between them. The CDR3 spans 14 residues. The covered CDR3 bases are TGTGCCAGTACCCAGGGGCAGAACAATCAGCCC. It specifies CASTQGQNNQP. The CDR3 in its entirety is CASTQGQNNQPQHF.

This clone has ten or more counts. Read sequence stops 3 residues before the CDR3 end, and the germline J gene provides the missing end. The chain employs TRBV19 and TRBJ2-5; no clear D gene. V dropped 3 bases and J dropped 2 bases, with 13 bases sitting between them. This CDR3 comprises 15 residues. Germline V gene data show CDR1 as LNHDA and CDR2 as SQIVND (reference sequence). The CDR3 is CASSIESARQETQYF. The covered CDR3 bases are TGTGCCAGTAGTATTGAATCCGCGCGTCAAGAGACC. The complete variable domain, with remaining parts taken from reference TRBV19 and TRBJ2-5, reads DGGITQSPKYLFRKEGQNVTLSCEQNLNHDAMYWYRQDPGQGLRLIYYSQIVNDFQKGDIAEGYSVSREKKESFPLTVTSAQKNPTAFYLCASSIESARQETQYFGPGTRLLVL.

Incomplete CDR3 DNA: TGCAGTGCTAGTCCACAGGGGAACGAG. Protein sequence: CSASPQGNE. The complete CDR3 protein is CSASPQGNEQYF. The chain links TRBV20-1 to TRBJ2-7, with TRBD1 identical over 7 bases. From the germline J gene comes the end of the CDR3, since the read stops 3 residues before it. Trimming at V came to 3 bases and at J to 5 bases, leaving 4 bases not matched to a gene. CDR1 is DFQATT, CDR2 SNEGSKA, per germline (reference sequence). The CDR3 loop spans 12 amino acids.

This clone appeared many times. Sequencing ends 3 residues short of the CDR3 end; the germline J gene provides the rest. The chain joins TRBV2 to TRBJ2-1, with D possibly TRBD1 on 7 matching bases. There are 19 residues in the CDR3. CDR1 and CDR2 from the germline V gene are SNHLY and FYNNEI. V dropped 5 bases and J dropped 7 bases, with 30 bases sitting between them. The CDR3 bases that were read are TGTGCCAGCAGTCGCGGCTTTCAGGGGGGTCATTTGTTAGGAAATGAG. Its translation is CASSRGFQGGHLLGNE. The entire CDR3 is CASSRGFQGGHLLGNEQFF.

The table lists this clone with many counts. The CDR3 is cut off 3 residues early in the read; its end comes from the germline J gene. This sequence joins TRBV30 and TRBJ2-3, with TRBD2 identical over 9 bases. Looked up from germline, CDR1 is GTSNPN and CDR2 is SVGIG (reference sequence). J gave up 7 bases and V 5 bases, and 7 bases lay outside the gene matches. The CDR3 runs to 13 residues. The CDR3 sequence is CAWSLAGTNTQYF. CDR3 bases read: TGTGCCTGGTCGCTAGCGGGAACAAATACG. Full variable domain (rest looked up from reference TRBV30 and TRBJ2-3): SQTIHQWPATLVQPVGSPLSLECTVEGTSNPNLYWYRQAAGRGLQLLFYSVGIGQISSEVPQNLSASRPQDRQFILSSKKLLLSDSGFYLCAWSLAGTNTQYFGPGTRLTVL.

This clone was seen many times. From the germline J gene comes the end of the CDR3, since the read stops 3 residues before it. The V gene is TRBV5-1, the J gene TRBJ1-1; 9 nucleotides match TRBD1. The CDR3 has 16 amino acids. V dropped 3 bases and J dropped 4; count of bases not matched to a gene: 10. Germline CDR1 and CDR2: SGHRS and YFSETQ. CDR3 sequence: CASSSAPGQGGTEAFF. The part of the CDR3 DNA that was read is TGCGCCAGCAGCTCTGCCCCGGGACAGGGAGGCACTGAA.

This clone was seen repeatedly, ten times or more. The CDR3 end is not reached by the read, which stops 3 residues before it; the germline J gene fills it in. The chain is built from TRBV20-1 and TRBJ2-6, with D maybe TRBD2 (5 bases). Germline CDR1 and CDR2: DFQATT and SNEGSKA (reference sequence). V was trimmed by 4 bases and J by 2 bases, leaving 12 bases between them. CDR3 length equals 15 residues. Partial CDR3 DNA: TGCAGTGCTAAGGCAGGAGCGGCTGGGGCCAACGTC. It encodes CSAKAGAAGANV. The whole CDR3 reads CSAKAGAAGANVLTF.

This clone was seen many times. The observed sequence ends 3 residues before the CDR3 terminus, with the missing tail filled in from the germline J gene. The chain has TRBV7-9 and TRBJ1-2; D ambiguous. CDR1 is SEHNR and CDR2 is FQNEAQ in the germline V gene (reference sequence). The CDR3 runs to 13 residues. Trimming left V 5 bases short and J 5 bases short, with 12 bases between. The part of the CDR3 DNA that was read is TGTGCCAGCAGCCCCGAGGTGATATATGGC. It translates to CASSPEVIYG. The full CDR3 is CASSPEVIYGYTF.

This clone was seen at least ten times. From the germline J gene comes the end of the CDR3, since the read stops 3 residues before it. This chain uses TRBV2 with TRBJ2-5; the D is unclear. This CDR3 has 12 residues. CDR1 SNHLY and CDR2 FYNNEI come from the germline V gene. The germline V and J ends were trimmed by 2 bases and 3 bases, with 4 bases remaining between them. The part of the CDR3 DNA that was read is TGTGCCAGCAGTGAACTAGAAGAGACC. Protein sequence: CASSELEET. The CDR3 reads in full as CASSELEETQYF. Full variable domain (rest looked up from reference TRBV2 and TRBJ2-5): EPEVTQTPSHQVTQMGQEVILRCVPISNHLYFYWYRQILGQKVEFLVSFYNNEISEKSEIFDDQFSVERPDGSNFTLKIRSTKLEDSAMYFCASSELEETQYFGPGTRLLVL.

This clone was counted at least ten times. The read falls 3 residues short of the CDR3 end, and the missing part is taken from the germline J gene. The chain has TRBV20-1 and TRBJ2-1; D may be TRBD2 (6 bases). The germline V gene encodes CDR1 DFQATT and CDR2 SNEGSKA (reference sequence). V lost 3 bases, J lost 4 bases, and 10 bases lay in between. The CDR3 is made up of 13 amino acids. CDR3 amino acids: CSASRGLYNEQFF. The sequenced part of the CDR3 DNA is TGCAGTGCTAGTCGGGGACTGTACAATGAG.

This clone turned up a few times. Read coverage stops 3 residues before the CDR3 terminus; the germline J gene supplies the remainder. The V call is TRBV2, the J call TRBJ1-4; perhaps TRBD1 as D (5 bases). CDR1 is SNHLY and CDR2 is FYNNEI in the germline V gene. This CDR3 has 15 amino acids. CDR3 DNA (partial): TGTGCCAGCAGCTACGGGGGGGGACGATCCTCGACA. Protein product: CASSYGGGRSST. The full-length CDR3 reads as CASSYGGGRSSTLFF.

This clone was detected ten times or more. The read finishes 3 residues shy of the CDR3 end, and the germline J gene is used to complete it. The chain employs TRBV10-1 and TRBJ2-7; D may be TRBD1 (7 bases). The CDR3 covers 13 residues. Germline values: CDR1 WNHNN, CDR2 SYGVQD (reference sequence). Trimming removed 6 bases at V and 2 bases at J, with 11 bases between. The DNA read from the CDR3 is TGCGCCAGCAGCCGCGGGACAGCCTACGAG. Protein: CASSRGTAYE. The whole CDR3 sequence is CASSRGTAYEQYF.

At least ten counts were recorded for this clone. The CDR3 extends 3 residues past the end of the read, so its final part is completed from the germline J gene. The chain recombines TRBV30 with TRBJ2-7; a weak D match, TRBD2 (5 bases). CDR3 length: 12 residues. Germline V gene data show CDR1 as GTSNPN and CDR2 as SVGIG (reference sequence). V lost 2 bases and J 6 bases, leaving 11 bases between the germline ends. The part of the CDR3 DNA that was read is TGTGCCTGGAGTTACGGGGAGCGCGAG. Amino acid sequence: CAWSYGERE. The CDR3 reads in full as CAWSYGEREQYF.

This clone was detected ten times or more. The read ends 3 residues before the CDR3 terminus; that terminus is restored from the germline J gene. The chain recombines TRBV20-1 with TRBJ1-1; D is possibly TRBD1 (6 bases). Deletions cut 5 bases from V and 4 bases from J, with 14 bases between. CDR3 size: 13 residues. Germline V gene data show CDR1 as DFQATT and CDR2 as SNEGSKA (reference sequence). The CDR3: CSAEGGRSTEAFF. The part of the CDR3 DNA that was read is TGCAGTGCTGAGGGGGGGCGCTCCACTGAA.

This clone was detected many times. The read ends 3 residues early relative to the CDR3; the germline J gene fills the gap. The J gene is TRBJ1-2, the V gene TRBV6-1; maybe TRBD1 (6 bases). Trimming cost V 2 bases and J 2 bases, with 12 bases left between them. Germline V gene lookup returns CDR1 MNHNS and CDR2 SASEGT. This CDR3 has 15 residues. The DNA read from the CDR3 is TGTGCCAGCAGTGAACCGGGACACCTAAACTATGGC. This translates into CASSEPGHLNYG. The full-length CDR3 reads as CASSEPGHLNYGYTF.

Many counts were recorded for this clone. The read is 3 residues too short to cover the CDR3 end, so that end is filled in from the germline J gene. This rearrangement joins TRBV7-9 to TRBJ1-2; D is possibly TRBD1 (6 bases). This CDR3 has 11 amino acids. Germline-derived CDR1 and CDR2 are SEHNR and FQNEAQ (reference sequence). V lost 8 bases to trimming and J lost 3 bases, with 7 bases between them. CDR3 sequence: CASGGDYGYTF. The part of the CDR3 DNA that was read is TGTGCCAGCGGGGGCGACTATGGC.